This TCR beta chain was observed in a study of PD-1 blockade in classical Hodgkin lymphoma. All trial patients relapsed after autologous stem cell transplantation. This CDR3 is built from 16 residues. Germline V gene data show CDR1 as SGHRS and CDR2 as YFSETQ. The V end lost 4 bases, the J end lost 0 bases, and 13 bases lay between the germline ends. The method was immunoSEQ multiplex PCR; TCRdb's version includes in-frame clones alone and lacks a portion of them. The table records approximately 37,000 clones, roughly 78% of them present only once. The TCR comes from a human donor with classical Hodgkin lymphoma. This specimen was peripheral blood mononuclear cells (PBMCs), taken at baseline. The J gene is TRBJ1-4, the V gene TRBV5-1, with D uncertain. The CDR3 nucleotides are TGCGCCAGCAGCCGGATTGGGCTTACAACTAATGAAAAACTGTTTTTT. As protein: CASSRIGLTTNEKLFF.